This T cell receptor (beta chain) emerged from a study of T cells in Graves' hyperthyroidism and ophthalmopathy. Germline loops: CDR1 SGHRS, CDR2 YFSETQ. The CDR3 consists of 14 residues. The V gene lost 4 bases and the J gene lost 8 bases, with 18 bases spanning the gap. A few counts support this clonotype. Template material for amplifying TCR beta CDR3 regions consisted of RNA transcripts. HTBI primers were employed in a first-round RT-PCR of the TCR CDR3. A single record per CDR3 protein comes from TCRdb applying MiXCR to the multiplex PCR reads. The table has under 550,000 distinct CDR3 sequences, approximately 20% seen once. The PBMCs were taken from approximately 11 ml of fresh peripheral blood.

The chain carries TRBV5-1 and TRBJ1-2, with D possibly TRBD1 on 6 matching bases. Sequenced input: blood. The source is a man in his forties with Graves' ophthalmopathy. This CDR3 reads CASSETGDAAGYTF. The CDR3 DNA follows: TGCGCCAGCAGCGAGACAGGTGACGCGGCCGGCTACACCTTC.